Reported below is one TCR beta chain. Its matching antigen is unknown. The table came from immunoSEQ multiplex PCR; TCRdb's copy has only in-frame clones and leaves some out. The sample contains 550,000 to 800,000 clones, about nine tenths of which appear only once. Germline CDR1 SQVTM, CDR2 ANQGSEA. This CDR3 region has 19 residues. V lost 2 bases, J lost 2 bases, and 28 bases lay in between. This sample is drawn from a study of shared clonotypes between healthy human individuals. About the study: Two women and a few men aged 18 to 49 made up the donors. Per donor, three plates held CD4 naive cells, three held CD4 memory, two held CD8 naive and one held CD8 memory. Notes on the study in general: Only a few donors were included, so the genetic and exposure-history diversity represented was limited.

The chain uses TRBV29-1 and TRBJ2-7; D may be TRBD2 (5 bases). This TCR derives from a man aged 18 to 29 in good health. Some clones in this sample may be carry-over from other donors' samples. The specimen sequenced was memory CD8+ T cells from PBMCs. Subset described: CD45RO+ cells pooled with CCR7-negative TemRA cells. The CDR3 DNA sequence: TGCAGCGTTGAATACGGACCGGGAACCGATAAATGGAAAACCTACGAGCAGTACTTC. Protein sequence: CSVEYGPGTDKWKTYEQYF.